This T cell receptor beta chain appears in the sequencing data of a study of post-analysis software for immune sequencing data (dated by TCRdb to the mid-2010s). The study in broad terms: Disease courses on record covered relapsing-remitting, secondary progressive and progressive-relapsing multiple sclerosis, though some patients had no subtype annotation. Patient repertoires were compared against 11 previously published healthy control repertoires from donors aged roughly 6 to 26 years. A subset of samples was prepared in parallel using single-end sample barcoding, then pooled and co-amplified after Illumina adapter ligation. Here is what the overall study found, with its caveats: Significantly lower normalized Chao1 diversity was found in multiple sclerosis patients than in controls, suggesting substantial peripheral T-cell clonal expansion. When samples were clustered directly using the F measure, samples prepared in the same batch co-clustered strongly, which prompted a batch-effect correction. The control group was slightly older than the multiple sclerosis patient group.

The method was PCR. Sequenced using an Illumina HiSeq 2500. To reduce PCR and sequencing biases, unique molecular identifiers were incorporated into the TCR beta cDNA libraries. Roughly 500,000 cDNA molecules were obtained for every 1 to 10 million input T cells, so each molecule roughly corresponded to one T cell. Patient libraries were prepared and sequenced with the same protocol used for the earlier healthy control dataset. Within a given batch, samples were prepared together, multiplexed and sequenced on the same HiSeq lane. The paper's processing steps were these. Raw barcoded reads were processed with MIGEC, discarding single-read molecular identifier groups before consensus assembly and CDR3 extraction. Clonotype tables were post-analysed with VDJtools, normalizing diversity by down-sampling all datasets to the smallest sample size. In repertoire overlap clustering, CDR3 amino acid sequences, but not nucleotide sequences, were matched to correct batch-related cross-sample contamination. TCRdb passed the public sequencing reads through fastp at Q25 and MiXCR, retaining productive beta sequences. Every CDR3 protein is listed once, alongside the most common genes and DNA of its rows. TCRdb, rather than the study authors, made the V and J calls. The sample contains approximately 730,000 distinct CDR3 sequences, 25% to 30% of them found a single time. Clones ranked in the top ten supply about 0.5% of the sample.

This clonotype was detected ten times or more. Its binding antigen is unknown. No much larger clone is present one base from it, and per-base qualities are unavailable. To demonstrate the VDJtools post-analysis software, TCR beta repertoires were profiled from the peripheral blood of about a dozen young patients with multiple sclerosis. The multiple sclerosis patients were children and adolescents between about 6 and 16 years of age. Sequenced: blood. The clonotype comes from a girl aged 5-17 years with multiple sclerosis.

The base sequence is TGTGCCAGCAGTGATGACGGGGACCCTTACAATGAGCAGTTCTTC. Translated, it gives CASSDDGDPYNEQFF. The chain uses TRBV6-4 and TRBJ2-1; the D gene may be TRBD1 or TRBD2, since each aligns over 5 bases. CDR1 and CDR2, looked up from the germline V gene, are MRHNA and SNTAGT. A distance of 13 bases separates the germline ends of V and J, which lose 3 bases and 4 bases respectively. The cysteine opens and the phenylalanine closes a CDR3 of 15 amino acids. The retained sequence is limited to the CDR3, 45 bases, with the frame set at the first base.